Listed below are T cell receptor beta chains from one sample, sequenced in a study of shared clonotypes between healthy human individuals. TCRdb's copy holds only in-frame clones and misses some; the assay was immunoSEQ multiplex PCR. Of hundreds of thousands of clones detected, roughly 70% appear once; the ten largest clones hold more than 1.5%. The sequenced sample was memory CD4+ T cells sorted from blood. The receptors originated from a woman in her thirties in good health. The CDR3 runs from the conserved cysteine through the conserved F or W. A D gene is named only where the DNA matches it firmly. Clone size is stated in some rows and not others, as once, few, many or a class when expanded.

abundance: .
d_gene: .
j_gene: TRBJ2-5
v_gene: TRBV30
CDR3nt: TGTGCCTGGAACCAGGGGCGCGGAGAGACCCAGTACTTC
CDR3aa: CAWNQGRGETQYF

abundance: .
d_gene: .
j_gene: TRBJ2-5
v_gene: TRBV2
CDR3nt: TGTGCCAGCAGAAGGGTCCCCGGGGTACAAGAGACCCAGTACTTC
CDR3aa: CASRRVPGVQETQYF

abundance: .
d_gene: .
j_gene: TRBJ1-5
v_gene: TRBV2
CDR3nt: TGTGCCAGCAGTGGAGGGGACACCAATCAGCCCCAGCATTTT
CDR3aa: CASSGGDTNQPQHF

abundance: .
d_gene: .
j_gene: TRBJ2-5
v_gene: TRBV11-2
CDR3nt: TGTGCCAGCAGCTTAGCCCGCCCTAGTCTTTCGCAAGAGACCCAGTACTTC
CDR3aa: CASSLARPSLSQETQYF

abundance: few
d_gene: .
j_gene: TRBJ1-3
v_gene: TRBV18
CDR3nt: TGTGCCAGCTCACCAAGCCGGAGCCCGGGAAACACCATATATTTT
CDR3aa: CASSPSRSPGNTIYF

abundance: .
d_gene: .
j_gene: TRBJ2-4
v_gene: TRBV4-2
CDR3nt: TGTGCCAGCAGCCAAGATCAGACTAGCAAAAACATTCAGTACTTC
CDR3aa: CASSQDQTSKNIQYF

abundance: once
d_gene: TRBD1
j_gene: TRBJ2-1
v_gene: TRBV30
CDR3nt: TGTGCCTCGGCAGGGGGTCATTACAATGAGCAGTTCTTC
CDR3aa: CASAGGHYNEQFF

abundance: .
d_gene: TRBD2
j_gene: TRBJ2-7
v_gene: TRBV7-9
CDR3nt: TGTGCCAGCAGCTTACGATCTAGCGGGAGCCCACGCTCCTACGAGCAGTACTTC
CDR3aa: CASSLRSSGSPRSYEQYF

abundance: .
d_gene: TRBD2
j_gene: TRBJ2-3
v_gene: TRBV14
CDR3nt: TGTGCCAGCAGCCAAGTCAGGTTAAGCGGGAGTCGCGATACGCAGTATTTT
CDR3aa: CASSQVRLSGSRDTQYF

abundance: .
d_gene: .
j_gene: TRBJ2-7
v_gene: TRBV29-1
CDR3nt: TGCAGCGTTGAATTGGCAGGGCACACTACCTCCTACGAGCAGTACTTC
CDR3aa: CSVELAGHTTSYEQYF

abundance: few
d_gene: .
j_gene: TRBJ1-2
v_gene: TRBV7-9
CDR3nt: TGTGCCAGCAGCAGTTGGGACTCCCTGATGGGCTACACCTTC
CDR3aa: CASSSWDSLMGYTF

abundance: .
d_gene: .
j_gene: TRBJ2-5
v_gene: TRBV11-2
CDR3nt: TGTGCCAGCAGCTTAGTAGCGGAAGAGACCCAGTACTTC
CDR3aa: CASSLVAEETQYF

abundance: .
d_gene: TRBD2
j_gene: TRBJ2-1
v_gene: TRBV10-3
CDR3nt: TGTGCCATCAGTGAATTGGGACTAGCGGGAGGGAGCAATGAGCAGTTCTTC
CDR3aa: CAISELGLAGGSNEQFF

abundance: few
d_gene: .
j_gene: TRBJ2-2
v_gene: TRBV27
CDR3nt: TGTGCCAGCAGCCGGAGGCCTGATATAACCGGGGAGCTGTTTTTT
CDR3aa: CASSRRPDITGELFF

abundance: few
d_gene: .
j_gene: TRBJ1-2
v_gene: TRBV11-2
CDR3nt: TGTGCCAGCAGCGCGGACCTGCTCTATGGCTACACCTTC
CDR3aa: CASSADLLYGYTF

abundance: few
d_gene: .
j_gene: TRBJ1-1
v_gene: TRBV28
CDR3nt: TGTGCCAGCAGTTTAGAAGGGCTGAACACTGAAGCTTTCTTT
CDR3aa: CASSLEGLNTEAFF

abundance: once
d_gene: .
j_gene: TRBJ1-6
v_gene: TRBV28
CDR3nt: TGTGCCAGCAGTCTAGGGGTAGGGAATTCACCCCTCCACTTT
CDR3aa: CASSLGVGNSPLHF

abundance: .
d_gene: .
j_gene: TRBJ2-7
v_gene: TRBV30
CDR3nt: TGTGCCTGGCACCTGGGCGGGGAGCAGTACTTC
CDR3aa: CAWHLGGEQYF

abundance: .
d_gene: .
j_gene: TRBJ2-5
v_gene: TRBV28
CDR3nt: TGTGCCAGCAGTCGCCTCCAGGGTAGAGAGACCCAGTACTTC
CDR3aa: CASSRLQGRETQYF

abundance: .
d_gene: TRBD2
j_gene: TRBJ2-2
v_gene: TRBV11-2
CDR3nt: TGTGCCAGCAGCCCTCCGGGACTAGCGGGACCCGGGGAGCTGTTTTTT
CDR3aa: CASSPPGLAGPGELFF